The rows below give T cell receptor beta chains drawn from one sample of a study of blood T cell repertoires in COVID-19. Only in-frame clones appear in the TCRdb table, and some are missing; sequencing was by immunoSEQ multiplex PCR. The sample shows some 48,000 clones, 83% of them seen only once. The sequenced sample consisted of peripheral blood. Source of these receptors: a human donor in a cohort sampled during active COVID-19. CDR3s include the opening cysteine and the closing phenylalanine or tryptophan. D genes are given only for firm matches. Rows give clone size only sometimes, using once, few, many, or a class for an expanded clone.

j_gene	abundance	d_gene	v_gene	CDR3nt	CDR3aa
TRBJ1-5	NA	NA	TRBV27	TGTGCCAGCAGTTTATTGGGGGGGGCAGACAATCAGCCCCAGCATTTT	CASSLLGGADNQPQHF
TRBJ1-5	NA	NA	TRBV12-5	TGTGCTAGTGGTCCGTTGGGAGGCAATCAGCCCCAGCATTTT	CASGPLGGNQPQHF
TRBJ1-1	NA	NA	TRBV29-1	TGCAGCGTTGAAGAGGCCCGGGGGGTCGCCGCCTTT	CSVEEARGVAAF
TRBJ2-2	once	NA	TRBV6-5	TGTGCCAGCAGGAGGGACTTGACCGGGGAGCTGTTTTTT	CASRRDLTGELFF
TRBJ1-5	once	NA	TRBV19	TGTGCCAGTAGTCTCGAGGACAGCTTCAATCAGCCCCAGCATTTT	CASSLEDSFNQPQHF
TRBJ1-4	NA	NA	TRBV4-1	TGCGCCAGCAGCCAAGGGAGGTCAGCTAATGAAAAACTGTTTTTT	CASSQGRSANEKLFF
TRBJ2-7	NA	TRBD1	TRBV6-6	TGTGCCAGCAGTTACCGGGGACAGGGGGGGAGTGAGCAGTACTTC	CASSYRGQGGSEQYF
TRBJ2-2	NA	NA	TRBV12-3/TRBV12-4	TGTGCCAGCAGCTTGACAGGCCCCGGGGAGCTGTTTTTT	CASSLTGPGELFF
TRBJ2-5	NA	NA	TRBV12-5	TGTGCTAGTGGTTCCCTGGACGGAGGGCAAGAGACCCAGTACTTC	CASGSLDGGQETQYF
TRBJ2-3	NA	TRBD2	TRBV2	TGTGCCAGCAGCCAGACTAGCGGGTTCACAGATACGCAGTATTTT	CASSQTSGFTDTQYF